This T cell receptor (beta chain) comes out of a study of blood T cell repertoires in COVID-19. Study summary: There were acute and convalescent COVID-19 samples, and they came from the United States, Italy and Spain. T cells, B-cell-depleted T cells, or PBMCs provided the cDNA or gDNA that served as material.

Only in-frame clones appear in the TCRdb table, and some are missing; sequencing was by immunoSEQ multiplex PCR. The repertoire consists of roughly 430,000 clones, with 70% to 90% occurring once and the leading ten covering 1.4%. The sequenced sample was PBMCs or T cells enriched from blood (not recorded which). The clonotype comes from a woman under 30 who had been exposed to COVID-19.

The CDR3 DNA is TGTGCCAGCAGCGATGGACAGGGCCTAAACGAGCAGTACTTC. It is translated as CASSDGQGLNEQYF. The genes are TRBV6-5 and TRBJ2-7; 8 nucleotides match TRBD1. V gave up 6 bases and J gave up 5 bases; unmatched junction bases: 9. The CDR3 has 14 residues. Germline loops: CDR1 MNHEY, CDR2 SVGAGI.